A single T cell receptor beta chain is shown here with its context. Generated by immunoSEQ multiplex PCR, the TCRdb table keeps only in-frame clones and is missing some. The sample lists 120,000 or so clones; about 83% were seen once. This sample stems from a study of blood T cell repertoires in COVID-19. Study as a whole: Collection of acute and convalescent COVID-19 samples took place in the United States, Italy and Spain. T cells, B-cell-depleted T cells, or PBMCs supplied cDNA or gDNA.

The CDR3 length is 13 residues. Germline V gene sequence: CDR1 LNHNV, CDR2 YYDKDF (reference sequence). Trimming removed 11 bases at V and 4 bases at J, with 17 bases between. J is TRBJ1-1 and V is TRBV15; the D gene is possibly TRBD1 (5 bases). Sequencing was carried out using peripheral blood. This receptor was identified in a man older than 75 with active or convalescent COVID-19. The CDR3 here is CASSLGGSTEAFF. CDR3 nucleotides: TGTGCCTCATCCCTCGGGGGTAGCACTGAAGCTTTCTTT.